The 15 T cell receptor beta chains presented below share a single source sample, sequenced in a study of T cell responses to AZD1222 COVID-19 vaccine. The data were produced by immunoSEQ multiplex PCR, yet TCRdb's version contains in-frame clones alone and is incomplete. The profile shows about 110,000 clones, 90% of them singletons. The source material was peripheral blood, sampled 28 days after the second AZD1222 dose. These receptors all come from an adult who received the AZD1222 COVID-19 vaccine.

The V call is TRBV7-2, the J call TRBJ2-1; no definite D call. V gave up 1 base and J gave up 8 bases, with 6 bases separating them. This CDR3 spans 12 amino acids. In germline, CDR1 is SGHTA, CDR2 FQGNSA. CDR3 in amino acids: CASSLVGHEQFF. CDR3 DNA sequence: TGTGCCAGCAGCTTAGTGGGTCATGAGCAGTTCTTC.

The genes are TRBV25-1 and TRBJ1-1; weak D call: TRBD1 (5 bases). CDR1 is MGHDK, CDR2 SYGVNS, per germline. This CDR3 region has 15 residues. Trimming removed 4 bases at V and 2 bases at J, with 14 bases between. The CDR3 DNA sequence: TGTGCCAGCAGTGTCCTAGGGGAGGGAAACACTGAAGCTTTCTTT. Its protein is CASSVLGEGNTEAFF. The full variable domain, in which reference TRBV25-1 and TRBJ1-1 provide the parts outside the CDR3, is EADIYQTPRYLVIGTGKKITLECSQTMGHDKMYWYQQDPGMELHLIHYSYGVNSTEKGDLSSESTVSRIRTEHFPLTLESARPSHTSQYLCASSVLGEGNTEAFFGQGTRLTVV.

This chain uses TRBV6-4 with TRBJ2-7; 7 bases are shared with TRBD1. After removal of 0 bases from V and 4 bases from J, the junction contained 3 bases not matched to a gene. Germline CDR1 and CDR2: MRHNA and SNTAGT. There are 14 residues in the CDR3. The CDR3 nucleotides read TGTGCCAGCAGTGACTCGAGACAGGGTTACGAGCAGTACTTC. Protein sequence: CASSDSRQGYEQYF.

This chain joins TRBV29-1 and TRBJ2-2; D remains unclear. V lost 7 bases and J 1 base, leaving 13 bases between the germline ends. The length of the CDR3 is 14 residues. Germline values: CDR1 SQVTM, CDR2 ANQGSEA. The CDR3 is CSALVQVNTGELFF. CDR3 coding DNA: TGCAGCGCTCTGGTGCAGGTGAACACCGGGGAGCTGTTTTTT.

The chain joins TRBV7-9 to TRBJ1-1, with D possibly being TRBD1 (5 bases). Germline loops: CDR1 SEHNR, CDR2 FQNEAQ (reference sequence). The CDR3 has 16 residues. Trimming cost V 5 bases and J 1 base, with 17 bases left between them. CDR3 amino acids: CASSLLGRGGNTEAFF. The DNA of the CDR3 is TGTGCCAGCAGCCTCCTGGGTCGGGGCGGGAACACTGAAGCTTTCTTT.

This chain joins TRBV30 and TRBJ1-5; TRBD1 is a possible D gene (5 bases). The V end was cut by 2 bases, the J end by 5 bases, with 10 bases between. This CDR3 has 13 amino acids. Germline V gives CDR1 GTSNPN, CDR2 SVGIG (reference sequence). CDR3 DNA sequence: TGTGCCTGGAGTTGGGCAGGGTATCAGCCCCAGCATTTT. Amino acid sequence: CAWSWAGYQPQHF.

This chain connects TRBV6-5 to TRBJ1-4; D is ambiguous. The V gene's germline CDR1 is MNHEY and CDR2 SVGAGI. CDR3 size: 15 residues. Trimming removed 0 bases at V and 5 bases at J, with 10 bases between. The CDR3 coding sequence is TGTGCCAGCAGTTACTCGCGACGGAGCAATGAAAAACTGTTTTTT. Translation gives CASSYSRRSNEKLFF.

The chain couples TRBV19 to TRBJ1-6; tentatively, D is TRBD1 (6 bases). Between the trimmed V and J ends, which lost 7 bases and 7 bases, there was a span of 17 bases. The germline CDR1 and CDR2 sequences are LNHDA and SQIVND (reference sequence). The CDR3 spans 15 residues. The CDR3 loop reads CASMKQGVLNSPLHF. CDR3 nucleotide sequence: TGTGCCAGTATGAAACAGGGAGTACTAAATTCACCCCTCCACTTT.

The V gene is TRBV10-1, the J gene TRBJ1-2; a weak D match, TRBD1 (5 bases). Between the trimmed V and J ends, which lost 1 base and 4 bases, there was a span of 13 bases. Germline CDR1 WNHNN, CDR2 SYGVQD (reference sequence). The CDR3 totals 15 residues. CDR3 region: CASSELGRLIYGYTF. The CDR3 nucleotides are TGCGCCAGCAGTGAGTTGGGACGGCTAATCTATGGCTACACCTTC.

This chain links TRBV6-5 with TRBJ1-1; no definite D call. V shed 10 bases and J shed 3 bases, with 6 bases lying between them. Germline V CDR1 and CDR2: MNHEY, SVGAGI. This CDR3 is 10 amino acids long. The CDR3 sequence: CATTYTEAFF. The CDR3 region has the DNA TGTGCCACCACGTACACTGAAGCTTTCTTT.

This chain's CDR3 is CASSYDGLYGYTF. CDR3 DNA: TGTGCCAGCAGTTACGATGGACTCTATGGCTACACCTTC. The chain uses TRBV6-5 and TRBJ1-2; D uncertain. Germline CDR1 and CDR2: MNHEY and SVGAGI. The CDR3 consists of 13 residues. The germline V and J ends were trimmed by 2 bases and 4 bases, with 8 bases remaining between them.

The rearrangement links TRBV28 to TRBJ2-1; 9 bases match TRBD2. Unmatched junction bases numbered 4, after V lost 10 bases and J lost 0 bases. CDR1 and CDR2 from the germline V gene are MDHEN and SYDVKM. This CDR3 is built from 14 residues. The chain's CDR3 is CAKRGAHSYNEQFF. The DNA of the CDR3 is TGTGCCAAGCGGGGGGCCCACTCCTACAATGAGCAGTTCTTC. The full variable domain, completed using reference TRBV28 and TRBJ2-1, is DVKVTQSSRYLVKRTGEKVFLECVQDMDHENMFWYRQDPGLGLRLIYFSYDVKMKEKGDIPEGYSVSREKKERFSLILESASTNQTSMYLCAKRGAHSYNEQFFGPGTRLTVL.

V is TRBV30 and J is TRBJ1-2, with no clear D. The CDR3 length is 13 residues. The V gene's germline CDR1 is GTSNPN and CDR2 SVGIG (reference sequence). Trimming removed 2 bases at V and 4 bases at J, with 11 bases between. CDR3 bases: TGTGCCTGGAGTTCGGTAACCCTCTATGGCTACACCTTC. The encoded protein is CAWSSVTLYGYTF.

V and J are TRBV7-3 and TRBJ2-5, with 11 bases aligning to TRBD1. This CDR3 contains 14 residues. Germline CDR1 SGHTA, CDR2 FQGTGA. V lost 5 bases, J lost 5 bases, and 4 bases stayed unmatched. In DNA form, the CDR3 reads TGTGCCAGCAGCCCCGGACAGGGGGCGGAGACCCAGTACTTC. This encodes CASSPGQGAETQYF. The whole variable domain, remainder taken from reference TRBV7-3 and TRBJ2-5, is GAGVSQTPSNKVTEKGKYVELRCDPISGHTALYWYRQSLGQGPEFLIYFQGTGAADDSGLPNDRFFAVRPEGSVSTLKIQRTERGDSAVYLCASSPGQGAETQYFGPGTRLLVL.

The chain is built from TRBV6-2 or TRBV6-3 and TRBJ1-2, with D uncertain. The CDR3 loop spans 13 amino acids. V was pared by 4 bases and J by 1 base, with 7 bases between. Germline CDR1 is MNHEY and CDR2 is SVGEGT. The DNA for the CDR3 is TGTGCCAGCAGTTTTAGTGATAACTATGGCTACACCTTC. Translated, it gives CASSFSDNYGYTF.